This T cell receptor (beta chain) was sequenced during a study of cytomegalovirus exposure and HLA in healthy donors. V was trimmed by 3 bases and J by 5 bases, leaving 5 bases between them. Germline V lookup: CDR1 GTSNPN, CDR2 SVGIG (reference sequence). The CDR3 sequence is 11 residues long. Concerning this clone: Its antigen remains unidentified.

The PCR employed 60 Vbeta primers together with 13 Jbeta primers. Only in-frame clones appear in the TCRdb table, and some are missing; sequencing was by immunoSEQ multiplex PCR. The repertoire includes about 130,000 clones, around 67% of them detected once, and approximately 2% sits in the top ten. General study results and limits: The authors listed approximately 160 TCR beta chains as cytomegalovirus-associated.

The sequence was collected from a woman between 40 and 55 years old in good health and CMV-seropositive. The sample taken for sequencing was PBMCs. The chain carries TRBV30 and TRBJ2-1; no firm D call. CDR3 sequence: CAWSSDNEQFF. DNA of the CDR3: TGTGCCTGGAGCTCGGACAATGAGCAGTTCTTC.